This entry lists 10 T cell receptor beta chains sequenced from one sample in a study of T cell responses to AZD1222 COVID-19 vaccine (dated by TCRdb to the early 2020s). To prepare the library, the immunoSEQ multiplex PCR assay was applied. TCRdb took this table from immuneACCESS and kept in-frame rearrangements with V and J called. Such tables lack part of the clones; where checked against another copy, unresolved V genes explain under half of the gap, and the rest is unexplained. A total of about 150,000 clones appear in this sample, about nine tenths of them only once. 5% to 5.5% of the sample is held by the ten biggest clonotypes. The sample's time point label is to be understood as: baseline before first vaccination. Sequencing was performed on peripheral blood, taken on day 0 of AZD1222 vaccination. These receptors were obtained from an adult in good health.

CDR3 in amino acids: CASSLGGVSNQPQHF. The CDR3 DNA reads TGCGCCAGCAGCTTGGGAGGGGTTAGTAATCAGCCCCAGCATTTT. The chain employs TRBV5-1 and TRBJ1-5; weak D call: TRBD1 (5 bases). The CDR3 is 15 amino acids. Germline loops: CDR1 SGHRS, CDR2 YFSETQ. V lost 0 bases and J lost 4, with 11 bases in between.

V gene TRBV7-8 combines with J gene TRBJ2-7; 10 nucleotides align to TRBD2. The CDR3 is 15 amino acids. The J segment lost 2 bases and the V segment lost 6 bases, leaving 7 bases of the junction unmatched. Germline values: CDR1 SGHVS, CDR2 FQNEAQ. This CDR3 reads CASSLTSGRTYEQYF. CDR3 coding DNA: TGTGCCAGCAGTTTGACTAGCGGGCGTACCTACGAGCAGTACTTC.

The genes are TRBV4-2 and TRBJ2-1, with 8 bases fitting TRBD2. The CDR3 extends over 16 amino acids. After removal of 0 bases from V and 8 bases from J, the junction contained 9 bases not matched to a gene. Germline loops: CDR1 LGHNA, CDR2 YNFKEQ. The CDR3: CASSQEFREGRDEQFF. The CDR3 DNA reads TGTGCCAGCAGCCAAGAATTCCGGGAGGGCCGTGATGAGCAGTTCTTC.

This sequence joins TRBV28 and TRBJ2-6; D could derive from TRBD1 or TRBD2 (5 bases each). This CDR3 is built from 19 residues. V lost 8 bases and J 0 bases, leaving 23 bases between the germline ends. The germline gives CDR1 MDHEN, CDR2 SYDVKM. CDR3 DNA sequence: TGTGCCAGCGGGGCCCACGGTGGGACGCCGTACTCTGGGGCCAACGTCCTGACTTTC. Its translation is CASGAHGGTPYSGANVLTF.

The chain is built from TRBV27 and TRBJ2-7, with D hard to call. The CDR3 is 14 residues long. Trimming shortened V by 2 bases and J by 3 bases, and 11 bases separated the two germline ends. The germline V gene encodes CDR1 MNHEY and CDR2 SMNVEV (reference sequence). CDR3 nucleotides: TGTGCCAGCAGTTTAATACGGAGTCGCTACGAGCAGTACTTC. As protein: CASSLIRSRYEQYF.

The V call is TRBV6-1, the J call TRBJ1-2; D remains ambiguous. CDR1 and CDR2 from the germline V gene are MNHNS and SASEGT. V lost 2 bases to trimming and J lost 6 bases, with 22 bases between them. The CDR3 consists of 17 residues. This chain's CDR3 is CASSEHGPGGYTDGYTF. The DNA for the CDR3 is TGTGCCAGCAGTGAACATGGACCGGGAGGCTACACGGATGGCTACACCTTC.

This chain connects TRBV11-2 to TRBJ2-7; D is unresolved. Germline V CDR1 and CDR2: SGHAT, FQNNGV. Trimming removed 5 bases from V and 3 bases from J, with 14 bases in between. This CDR3 spans 14 amino acids. DNA for the CDR3: TGTGCCAGCAGCCACCTCGGTGATCGCTACGAGCAGTACTTC. Translating it yields CASSHLGDRYEQYF.

The J gene is TRBJ2-7, the V gene TRBV6-5; 10 nucleotides agree with TRBD2. The V segment lost 5 bases and the J segment 6 bases; nucleotides outside the gene matches: 7. The CDR3 runs 14 residues. CDR1 MNHEY and CDR2 SVGAGI come from the germline V gene. The CDR3 bases are TGTGCCAGCAGTCTAGCGGGAGTGGGGAGCGAGCAGTACTTC. Encoded protein: CASSLAGVGSEQYF.

The V and J genes are TRBV11-3 and TRBJ2-1; 8 nucleotides match TRBD2. Per germline, CDR1 SGHNT and CDR2 YENEEA. There are 18 residues in the CDR3. V lost 1 base and J lost 4; bases outside the gene matches: 12. The CDR3 sequence: CASSLALAGATVYNEQFF. The CDR3 nucleotides read TGTGCCAGCAGCTTAGCGCTAGCGGGCGCCACAGTTTACAATGAGCAGTTCTTC.

This chain uses TRBV24-1 with TRBJ1-2, with a weak D call TRBD1 (6 bases). Trimming removed 4 bases from V and 7 bases from J, with 12 bases in between. This CDR3 has 13 amino acids. Germline values: CDR1 KGHDR, CDR2 SFDVKD. CDR3 protein: CATSERGKIGYTF. In nucleotides, the CDR3 is TGTGCCACCAGTGAAAGGGGGAAGATTGGCTACACCTTC.